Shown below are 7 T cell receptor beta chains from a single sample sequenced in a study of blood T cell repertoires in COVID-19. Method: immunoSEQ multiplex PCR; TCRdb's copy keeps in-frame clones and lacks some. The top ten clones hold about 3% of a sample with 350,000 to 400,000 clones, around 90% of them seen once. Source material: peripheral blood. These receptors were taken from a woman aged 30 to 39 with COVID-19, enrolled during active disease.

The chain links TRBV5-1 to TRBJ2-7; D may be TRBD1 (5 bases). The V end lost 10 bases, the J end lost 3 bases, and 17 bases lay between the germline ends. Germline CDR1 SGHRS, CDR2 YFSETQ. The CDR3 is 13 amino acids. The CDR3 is CALLRGERYEQYF. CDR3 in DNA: TGCGCCTTACTTAGGGGTGAGCGCTACGAGCAGTACTTC. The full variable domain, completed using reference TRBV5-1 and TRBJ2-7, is KAGVTQTPRYLIKTRGQQVTLSCSPISGHRSVSWYQQTPGQGLQFLFEYFSETQRNKGNFPGRFSGRQFSNSRSEMNVSTLELGDSALYLCALLRGERYEQYFGPGTRLTVT.

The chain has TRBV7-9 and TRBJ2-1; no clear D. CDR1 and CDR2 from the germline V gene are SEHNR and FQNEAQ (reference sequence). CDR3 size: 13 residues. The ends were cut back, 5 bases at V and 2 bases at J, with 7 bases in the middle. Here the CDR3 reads CASSADTYNEQFF. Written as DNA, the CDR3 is TGTGCCAGCAGCGCCGACACCTACAATGAGCAGTTCTTC.

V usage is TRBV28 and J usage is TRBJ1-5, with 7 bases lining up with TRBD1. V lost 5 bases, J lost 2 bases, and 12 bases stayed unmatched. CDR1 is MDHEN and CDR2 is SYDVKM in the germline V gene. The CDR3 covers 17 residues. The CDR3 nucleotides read TGTGCCAGCAGTCCCTCCCAGACAGGGTGGCGCAATCAGCCCCAGCATTTT. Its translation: CASSPSQTGWRNQPQHF.

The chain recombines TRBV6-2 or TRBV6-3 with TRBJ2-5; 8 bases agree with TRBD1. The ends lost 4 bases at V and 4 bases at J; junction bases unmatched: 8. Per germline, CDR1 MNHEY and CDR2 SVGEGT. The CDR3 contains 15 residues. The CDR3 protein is CASSSLTGEVETQYF. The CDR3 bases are TGTGCCAGCAGTTCCCTGACAGGGGAGGTAGAGACCCAGTACTTC.

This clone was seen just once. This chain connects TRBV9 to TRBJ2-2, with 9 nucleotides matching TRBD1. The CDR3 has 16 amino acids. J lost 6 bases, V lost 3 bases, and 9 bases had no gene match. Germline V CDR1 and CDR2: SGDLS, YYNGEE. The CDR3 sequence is CASSGPGTGISGELFF. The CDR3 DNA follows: TGTGCCAGCAGCGGGCCAGGGACAGGGATTTCCGGGGAGCTGTTTTTT.

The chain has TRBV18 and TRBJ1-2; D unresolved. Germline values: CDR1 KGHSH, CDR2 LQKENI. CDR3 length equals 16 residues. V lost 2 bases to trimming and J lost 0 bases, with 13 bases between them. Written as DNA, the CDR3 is TGTGCCAGCTCACCAGAATTTACGGTTCCTAACTATGGCTACACCTTC. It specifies CASSPEFTVPNYGYTF.

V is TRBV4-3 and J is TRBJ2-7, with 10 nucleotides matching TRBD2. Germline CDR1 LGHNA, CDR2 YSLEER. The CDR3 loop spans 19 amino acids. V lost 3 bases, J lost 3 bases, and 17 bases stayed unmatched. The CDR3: CASSHRGGPRRTSGYEQYV. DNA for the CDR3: TGCGCCAGCAGCCATCGGGGGGGGCCCCGAAGGACTAGCGGCTACGAGCAGTACGTC.